This TCR beta chain was identified during a study of blood T cell repertoires in COVID-19 (TCRdb year 2020). Concerning the study at large: Samples from collaborators originated in the United States, Italy and Spain and spanned both the acute and convalescent phases of COVID-19. The material from the prospective study consisted of cDNA or gDNA derived from T cells, B-cell-depleted T cells, or PBMCs. Deeply sampled blood TCRbeta repertoires from subjects exposed to, actively infected with, or recovered from COVID-19 were included in the dataset. A freely available public database, intended as a resource for researchers studying the immune response to SARS-CoV-2, is where the repertoires were released. The samples were drawn from two sources: the first 160 participants of the ongoing ImmuneRACE study, and fewer than 1,500 subjects contributed by 6 global collaborators. Sample metadata almost always included a de-identified subject ID, COVID-19 status, age in years and sex. HLA class I and class II types, where available, came from metadata supplied by the sample provider rather than from assay-based typing. What the work shows at the level of the full study, not this receptor alone: Clinical and demographic metadata were provided uncurated, with the amount varying by source and participant.

Remarks on this clone: What this receptor recognizes is not known. Qualities for individual bases were not recorded, and no much larger clone is one base off.

Enrolling through a virtual design, the prospective study's participants ranged in age from about 18 to 89 years and lived across approximately 25 United States geographic areas. In the prospective study, cohorts were assigned on the basis of participant-reported clinical history obtained from a screening survey and a study questionnaire. Exposed participants were defined as having been in contact with someone with a PCR-confirmed or clinician-diagnosed COVID-19 case within 2 weeks of study entry. Each participant in the prospective study had whole blood, serum and a nasopharyngeal or oropharyngeal swab collected by mobile phlebotomists. Over an approximately 2-month period, participants in the prospective study had the option of providing additional blood draws and questionnaires. Before DNA extraction, blood samples from the prospective study were shipped at room temperature or frozen. TCRbeta CDR3 regions were amplified from genomic DNA by means of the immunoSEQ Assay, a bias-controlled multiplex PCR. The paper's processing steps were these. The number of nucleated cells in each sample was estimated by amplification of reference gene primers within the assay. Sequence reads were collapsed and filtered to measure the absolute abundance of every unique TCRbeta CDR3 rearrangement. For each sample, productive Simpson clonality was calculated as the square root of Simpson's diversity index over productive rearrangements. TCRdb carries this immuneACCESS record with in-frame sequences only. Its versions omit some clonotypes, under half of them owing to an unresolved V gene in the studies checked, with the rest unexplained. V and J calls and clone size are those listed in that table; D and trimming were worked out from the DNA. This sample has around 270,000 clones in its table, and 80% to 90% of those were observed once. The top ten clonotypes cover around 3% of the sample.

CDR3 length: 14 amino acids, cysteine to phenylalanine. Here the CDR3 DNA is all that survives: 42 bases in frame from base 1. At the junction V is shortened by 4 bases and J by 7 bases; bases outside the gene matches: 9. Via the germline V gene, CDR1 is SNHLY and CDR2 FYNNEI. The clonotype was recovered from a woman in her thirties or forties who had been exposed to COVID-19. The chain is assembled from TRBV2 and TRBJ2-5, and 7 bases in between align with TRBD2. Sequenced input: PBMCs or T cells enriched from blood (not recorded which). The CDR3 region reads CASSARTSDGTQYF. The sequenced DNA is TGTGCCAGCAGTGCTCGTACTAGCGACGGGACCCAGTACTTC. Reference TRBV2 and TRBJ2-5 genes cover what lies past the CDR3, so the full variable domain is EPEVTQTPSHQVTQMGQEVILRCVPISNHLYFYWYRQILGQKVEFLVSFYNNEISEKSEIFDDQFSVERPDGSNFTLKIRSTKLEDSAMYFCASSARTSDGTQYFGPGTRLLVL.